Within the sample, the clone carrying this T cell receptor (beta chain) is medium-sized. Its antigen remains unknown. These data are taken from a study of metastatic and nonmetastatic thyroid tumors. About the research overall: The authors compared repertoires across blood and tumor or nodule tissue from malignant and benign thyroid patients.

The CDR3 runs 15 residues. Per germline, CDR1 DFQATT and CDR2 SNEGSKA (reference sequence). Trimming shortened V by 6 bases and J by 0 bases, and 18 bases separated the two germline ends. Per the authors' pipeline: CDR3 was compared across clinicopathological groups, and the resulting differences were used to build a distant-metastasis classifier for papillary thyroid cancer. TCRdb re-analyzed the PCR reads using MiXCR. TCRdb assigned the V and J calls; the authors' analysis was not used. The table shows 25,000 to 30,000 clones, with approximately 15% occurring only once. Thyroid surgery was performed in patients who had received no treatment beforehand. Whole-study findings and limits: Compared with benign nodules, malignant thyroid tumors were reported to have significantly higher TCR beta diversity in both blood and tumor.

The gene calls are TRBV20-1 and TRBJ2-7; tentative D call: TRBD2 (6 bases). The sequence was obtained from a male donor with papillary thyroid cancer or a benign thyroid nodule (not recorded which). Some clones in this sample may be carry-over from other donors' samples. The sequenced material came from blood. The CDR3: CSAIPRQRASYEQYF. CDR3 coding DNA: TGCAGTGCAATCCCCCGACAGCGGGCCTCCTACGAGCAGTACTTC.